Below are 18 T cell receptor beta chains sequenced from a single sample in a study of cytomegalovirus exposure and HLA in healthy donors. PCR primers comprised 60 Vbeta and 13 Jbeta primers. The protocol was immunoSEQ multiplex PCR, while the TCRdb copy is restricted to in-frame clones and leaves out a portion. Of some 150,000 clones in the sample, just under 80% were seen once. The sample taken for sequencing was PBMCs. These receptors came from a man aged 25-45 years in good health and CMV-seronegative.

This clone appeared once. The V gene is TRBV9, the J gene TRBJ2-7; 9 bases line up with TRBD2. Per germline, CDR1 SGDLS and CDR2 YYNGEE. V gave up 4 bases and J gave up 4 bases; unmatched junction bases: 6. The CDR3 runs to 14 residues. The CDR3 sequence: CASSNSGSEYEQYF. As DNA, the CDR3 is TGTGCCAGCAGCAATAGCGGGAGTGAATACGAGCAGTACTTC.

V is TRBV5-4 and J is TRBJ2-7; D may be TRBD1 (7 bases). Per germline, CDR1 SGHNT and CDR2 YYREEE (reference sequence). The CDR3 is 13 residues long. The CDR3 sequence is CVPGGRGEHEQYF. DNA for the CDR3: TGTGTCCCTGGCGGCAGGGGGGAACACGAGCAGTACTTC.

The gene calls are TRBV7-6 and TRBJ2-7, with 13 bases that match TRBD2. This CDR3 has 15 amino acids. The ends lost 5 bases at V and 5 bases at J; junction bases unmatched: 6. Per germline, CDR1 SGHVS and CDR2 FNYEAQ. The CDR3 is CASSPLAGGPHEQYF. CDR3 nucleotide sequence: TGTGCCAGCAGCCCACTAGCGGGAGGGCCCCACGAGCAGTACTTC.

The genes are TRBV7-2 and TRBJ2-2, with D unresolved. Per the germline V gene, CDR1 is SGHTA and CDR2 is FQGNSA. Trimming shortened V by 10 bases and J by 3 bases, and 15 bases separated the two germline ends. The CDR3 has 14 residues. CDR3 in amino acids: CATYSSVDTGELFF. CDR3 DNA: TGTGCCACCTACTCATCCGTCGACACCGGGGAGCTGTTTTTT. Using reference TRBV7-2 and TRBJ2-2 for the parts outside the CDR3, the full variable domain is GAGVSQSPSNKVTEKGKDVELRCDPISGHTALYWYRQSLGQGLEFLIYFQGNSAPDKSGLPSDRFSAERTGGSVSTLTIQRTQQEDSAVYLCATYSSVDTGELFFGEGSRLTVL.

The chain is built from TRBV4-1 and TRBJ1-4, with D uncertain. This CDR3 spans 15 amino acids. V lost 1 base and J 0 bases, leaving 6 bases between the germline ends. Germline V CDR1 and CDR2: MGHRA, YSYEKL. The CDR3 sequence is CASSQGRATNEKLFF. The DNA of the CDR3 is TGCGCCAGCAGCCAAGGACGGGCAACTAATGAAAAACTGTTTTTT.

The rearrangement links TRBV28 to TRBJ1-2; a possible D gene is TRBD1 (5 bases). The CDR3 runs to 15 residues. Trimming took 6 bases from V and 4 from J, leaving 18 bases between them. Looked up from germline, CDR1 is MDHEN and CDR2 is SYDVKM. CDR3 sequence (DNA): TGTGCCAGCAGATCTACCCCCGGGACTGTCTATGGCTACACCTTC. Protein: CASRSTPGTVYGYTF.

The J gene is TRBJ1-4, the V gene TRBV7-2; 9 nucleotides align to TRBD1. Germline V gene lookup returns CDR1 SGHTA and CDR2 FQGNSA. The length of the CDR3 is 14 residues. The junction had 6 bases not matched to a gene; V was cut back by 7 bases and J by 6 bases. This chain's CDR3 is CASKGGTGYEKLFF. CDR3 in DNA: TGTGCCAGCAAGGGTGGGACAGGGTATGAAAAACTGTTTTTT.

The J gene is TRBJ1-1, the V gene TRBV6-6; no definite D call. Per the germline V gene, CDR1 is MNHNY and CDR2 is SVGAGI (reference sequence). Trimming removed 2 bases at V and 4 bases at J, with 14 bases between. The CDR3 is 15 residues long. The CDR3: CASSYVEVLGTEAFF. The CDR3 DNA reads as TGTGCCAGCAGTTACGTAGAGGTGTTAGGCACTGAAGCTTTCTTT.

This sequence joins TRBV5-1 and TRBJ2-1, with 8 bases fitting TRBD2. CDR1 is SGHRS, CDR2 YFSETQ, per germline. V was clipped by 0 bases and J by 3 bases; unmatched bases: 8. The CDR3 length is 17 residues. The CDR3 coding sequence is TGCGCCAGCAGCTTGGGCTCCTTAGCGGGGTACTACAATGAGCAGTTCTTC. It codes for CASSLGSLAGYYNEQFF.

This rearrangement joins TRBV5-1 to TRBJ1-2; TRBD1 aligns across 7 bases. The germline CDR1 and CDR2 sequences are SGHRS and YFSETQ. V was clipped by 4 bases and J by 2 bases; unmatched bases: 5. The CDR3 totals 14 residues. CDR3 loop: CASSVPGQNYGYTF. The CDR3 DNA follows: TGCGCCAGCAGCGTCCCGGGACAGAACTATGGCTACACCTTC. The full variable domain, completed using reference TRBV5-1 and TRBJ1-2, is KAGVTQTPRYLIKTRGQQVTLSCSPISGHRSVSWYQQTPGQGLQFLFEYFSETQRNKGNFPGRFSGRQFSNSRSEMNVSTLELGDSALYLCASSVPGQNYGYTFGSGTRLTVV.

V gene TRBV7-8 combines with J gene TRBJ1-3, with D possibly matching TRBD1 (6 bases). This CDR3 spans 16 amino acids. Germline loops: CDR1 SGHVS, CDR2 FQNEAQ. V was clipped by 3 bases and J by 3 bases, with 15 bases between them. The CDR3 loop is CASSLAGQTFGNTIYF. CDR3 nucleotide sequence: TGTGCCAGCAGCTTGGCAGGACAGACTTTTGGAAACACCATATATTTT.

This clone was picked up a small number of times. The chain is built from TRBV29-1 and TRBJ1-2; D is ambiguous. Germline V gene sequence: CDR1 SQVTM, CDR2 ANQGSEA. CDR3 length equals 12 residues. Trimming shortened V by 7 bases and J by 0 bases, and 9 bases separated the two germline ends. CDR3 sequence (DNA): TGCAGCGCCGGGAGGGCTAACTATGGCTACACCTTC. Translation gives CSAGRANYGYTF.

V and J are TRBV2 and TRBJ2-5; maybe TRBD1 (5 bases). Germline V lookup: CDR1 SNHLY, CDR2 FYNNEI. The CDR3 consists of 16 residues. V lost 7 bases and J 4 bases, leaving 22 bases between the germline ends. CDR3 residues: CASILRSSARGETQYF. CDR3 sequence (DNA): TGTGCCAGCATCCTTCGGTCCTCGGCAAGGGGAGAGACCCAGTACTTC.

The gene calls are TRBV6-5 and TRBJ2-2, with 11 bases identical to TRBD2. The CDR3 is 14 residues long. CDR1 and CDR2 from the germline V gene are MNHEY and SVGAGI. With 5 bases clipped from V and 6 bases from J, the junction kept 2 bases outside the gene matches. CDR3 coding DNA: TGTGCCAGCAGTGTACTAGCGGGAGCCGGGGAGCTGTTTTTT. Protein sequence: CASSVLAGAGELFF.

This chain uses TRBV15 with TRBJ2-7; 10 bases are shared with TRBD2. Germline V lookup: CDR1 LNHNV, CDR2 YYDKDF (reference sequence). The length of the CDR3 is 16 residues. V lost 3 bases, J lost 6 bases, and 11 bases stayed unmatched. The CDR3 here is CATSSEGASGRGEQYF. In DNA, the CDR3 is TGTGCCACCAGCAGCGAGGGGGCTAGCGGGAGAGGCGAGCAGTACTTC.

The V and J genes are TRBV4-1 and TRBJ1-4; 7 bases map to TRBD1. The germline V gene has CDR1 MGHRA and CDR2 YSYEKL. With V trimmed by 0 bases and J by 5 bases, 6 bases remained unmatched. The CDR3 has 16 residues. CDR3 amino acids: CASSQDTGTENEKLFF. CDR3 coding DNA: TGCGCCAGCAGCCAAGATACCGGGACAGAAAATGAAAAACTGTTTTTT.

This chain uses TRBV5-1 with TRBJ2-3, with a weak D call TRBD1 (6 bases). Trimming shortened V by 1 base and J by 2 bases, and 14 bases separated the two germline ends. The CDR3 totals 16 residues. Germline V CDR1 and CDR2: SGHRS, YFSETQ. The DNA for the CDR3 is TGCGCCAGCAGCTTGACAGGGCCCACCGTCACAGATACGCAGTATTTT. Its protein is CASSLTGPTVTDTQYF.

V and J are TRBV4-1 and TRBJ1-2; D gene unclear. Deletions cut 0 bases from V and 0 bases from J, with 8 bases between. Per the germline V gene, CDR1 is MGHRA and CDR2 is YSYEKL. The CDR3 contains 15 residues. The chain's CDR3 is CASSQESGANYGYTF. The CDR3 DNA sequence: TGCGCCAGCAGCCAAGAGTCGGGAGCTAACTATGGCTACACCTTC.